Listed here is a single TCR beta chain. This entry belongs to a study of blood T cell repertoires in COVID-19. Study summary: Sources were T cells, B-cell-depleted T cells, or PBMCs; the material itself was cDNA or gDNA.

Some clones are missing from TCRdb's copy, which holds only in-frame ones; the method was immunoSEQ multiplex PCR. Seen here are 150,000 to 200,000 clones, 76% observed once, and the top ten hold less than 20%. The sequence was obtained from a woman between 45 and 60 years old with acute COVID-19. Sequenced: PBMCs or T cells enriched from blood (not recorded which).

The CDR3 loop is CASSPPRARELFF. CDR3 DNA sequence: TGTGCCAGCAGCCCCCCCAGGGCCAGGGAGCTGTTTTTT. The chain couples TRBV7-8 to TRBJ2-2, with a possible D match to TRBD1 (5 bases). Germline V gene sequence: CDR1 SGHVS, CDR2 FQNEAQ. With 5 bases removed from V and 9 bases from J, the gap between germline ends came to 13 bases. The CDR3 length is 13 residues.